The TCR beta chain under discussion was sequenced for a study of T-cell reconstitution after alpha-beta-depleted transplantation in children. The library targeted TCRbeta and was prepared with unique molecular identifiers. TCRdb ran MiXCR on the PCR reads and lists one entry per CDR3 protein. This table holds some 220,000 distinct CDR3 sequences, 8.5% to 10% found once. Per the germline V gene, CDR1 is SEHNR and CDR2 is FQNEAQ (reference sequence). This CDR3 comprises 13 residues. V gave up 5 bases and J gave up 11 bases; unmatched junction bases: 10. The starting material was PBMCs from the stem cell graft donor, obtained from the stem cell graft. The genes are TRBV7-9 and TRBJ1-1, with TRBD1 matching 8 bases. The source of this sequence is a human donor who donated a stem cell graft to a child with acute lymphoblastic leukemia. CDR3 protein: CASSIGGRQGAFF. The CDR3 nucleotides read TGTGCCAGCAGCATTGGAGGGAGACAGGGGGCTTTCTTT. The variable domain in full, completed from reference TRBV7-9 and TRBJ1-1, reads DTGVSQNPRHKITKRGQNVTFRCDPISEHNRLYWYRQTLGQGPEFLTYFQNEAQLEKSRLLSDRFSAERPKGSFSTLEIQRTEQGDSAMYLCASSIGGRQGAFFGQGTRLTVV.